This is a list of T cell receptor beta chains from one sample in a study of control samples from healthy donors and cancer patients. Using immunoSEQ multiplex PCR, the repertoire was profiled, and TCRdb retains in-frame clones only, with some absent. Here the sample spans around 160,000 clones, approximately 93% being singletons. Sequenced sample: blood. These receptors all stem from a young man in good health. The CDR3 runs from the conserved cysteine through the conserved F or W. The order of the fields is clone size, V gene, J gene, D gene, CDR3 DNA, CDR3 protein. The D gene is left open where the match is weak. Some rows have no size entry. The others give once, few or many, or a class for an expanded clone.

few	TRBV19	TRBJ2-7	-	TGTGCCAGTAGTATTGCAAAGACCTACGAGCAGTACTTC	CASSIAKTYEQYF
-	TRBV11-3	TRBJ2-5	-	TGTGCCAGCAGCTTCCCGGGAGAAGAGACCCAGTACTTC	CASSFPGEETQYF
-	TRBV19	TRBJ1-1	-	TGTGCCAGTAGTATAGGTCCAGGGAGGGCGTACACTGAAGCTTTCTTT	CASSIGPGRAYTEAFF
-	TRBV4-1	TRBJ2-1	TRBD2	TGCGCCAGCAGCCGACTAGCGGCCTTGAGCTCCTACAATGAGCAGTTCTTC	CASSRLAALSSYNEQFF
-	TRBV27	TRBJ2-1	-	TGTGCCAGCAGTTTAGTGGCCCAGGGAGATGAGCAGTTCTTC	CASSLVAQGDEQFF
-	TRBV6-4	TRBJ1-4	TRBD1	TGTGCCAGCAGATCGGACAGGGTCAGGGGGGAGCCAACAACTAATGAAAAACTGTTTTTT	CASRSDRVRGEPTTNEKLFF
-	TRBV4-1	TRBJ1-1	-	TGCGCCAGCAGCCGGTCCGGGGGACCGGGCACTGAAGCTTTCTTT	CASSRSGGPGTEAFF
-	TRBV29-1	TRBJ2-7	-	TGCAGCGCTTCGACAGTTTCCTACGAGCAGTACTTC	CSASTVSYEQYF
-	TRBV13	TRBJ2-3	TRBD2	TGTGCCAGCAGCTCCATAGACCACGGGAGGCTCTCAGATACGCAGTATTTT	CASSSIDHGRLSDTQYF
-	TRBV6-5	TRBJ2-3	-	TGTGCCAGCAGGAAAAGGGACCTGGGGACAGATACGCAGTATTTT	CASRKRDLGTDTQYF
-	TRBV19	TRBJ1-1	-	TGTGCCAGCATCCGACTGGCTGAAGCTTTCTTT	CASIRLAEAFF
-	TRBV4-3	TRBJ2-3	-	TGCGCCAGCAGCCAACGCGTAGCCCCGAACACAGATACGCAGTATTTT	CASSQRVAPNTDTQYF
-	TRBV7-9	TRBJ1-2	TRBD1	TGTGCCAGCAGCTTTGGACAGGGTGTCTATGGCTACACCTTC	CASSFGQGVYGYTF
-	TRBV10-3	TRBJ2-1	-	TGTGCCATCAGTGAGAGGCTAGCAGCAAACAATGAGCAGTTCTTC	CAISERLAANNEQFF
-	TRBV5-1	TRBJ1-1	-	TGCGCCAGCAGCTTGTTACAGGGGAACACTGAAGCTTTCTTT	CASSLLQGNTEAFF
-	TRBV7-6	TRBJ2-2	TRBD2	TGTGCCAGCAGCTTAGCGGTTAGCGGGGGTCCGGGCACCGGGGAGCTGTTTTTT	CASSLAVSGGPGTGELFF
-	TRBV7-8	TRBJ1-5	-	TGTGCCAGCAGCTTAAACCGAGGAGGGGTCGCAAATCAGCCCCAGCATTTT	CASSLNRGGVANQPQHF
-	TRBV3-1/TRBV3-2	TRBJ2-3	TRBD2	TGTGCCAGCAGGGGAGCGGGGTTCGATACGCAGTATTTT	CASRGAGFDTQYF
-	TRBV5-1	TRBJ2-7	TRBD1	TGCGCCAGCAGCTTGAGGGGGCCCTCCTACGAGCAGTACTTC	CASSLRGPSYEQYF
-	TRBV5-1	TRBJ2-3	-	TGCGCCAGCAGCTTGGAGGACCAGGGCCGGGATACGCAGTATTTT	CASSLEDQGRDTQYF
-	TRBV30	TRBJ2-6	-	TGTGCCTGGAGCCGGGGGACCGGGGGGCCTCTGGGGGCCAACGTCCTGACTTTC	CAWSRGTGGPLGANVLTF
-	TRBV2	TRBJ1-2	-	TGTGCCAGCAGTGAATTTCCGGGTTATGGCTACACCTTC	CASSEFPGYGYTF
once	TRBV5-6	TRBJ2-1	-	TGTGCCAGCAGCAAGGGAGGTTGGAATGAGCAGTTCTTC	CASSKGGWNEQFF
-	TRBV4-2	TRBJ2-3	TRBD2	TGTGCCAGCAGCCAAGATAGGGGCGGGGGGGCAGATACGCAGTATTTT	CASSQDRGGGADTQYF
-	TRBV6-5	TRBJ2-1	-	TGTGCCAGCAGGACACCCGGGGTGAATGAGCAGTTCTTC	CASRTPGVNEQFF
once	TRBV28	TRBJ1-3	-	TGTGCCAGCAGTGACGGGATCACTGGAAACACCATATATTTT	CASSDGITGNTIYF
-	TRBV13	TRBJ1-3	-	TGTGCCAGCAGCGGCCGGGACATCTCTGGAAACACCATATATTTT	CASSGRDISGNTIYF
-	TRBV6-5	TRBJ2-7	TRBD1	TGTGCCAGCAGGAGGAACAGGGGTGGGGAGCAGTACTTC	CASRRNRGGEQYF
-	TRBV27	TRBJ1-1	-	TGTGCCAGCAGTTTATCGAAGACCATGAACACTGAAGCTTTCTTT	CASSLSKTMNTEAFF
-	TRBV7-9	TRBJ2-5	-	TGTGCCAGCAGCTTAGCGGTCGGGAATGGGGAGACCCAGTACTTC	CASSLAVGNGETQYF
-	TRBV4-2	TRBJ1-5	-	TGTGCCAGCAGCCAAGACGCGAGCAATCAGCCCCAGCATTTT	CASSQDASNQPQHF
-	TRBV6-2/TRBV6-3	TRBJ2-7	-	TGTGCCAGCAGTTGGAGCCCTGGCCCCTACGAGCAGTACTTC	CASSWSPGPYEQYF
-	TRBV29-1	TRBJ1-4	-	TGCAGCGTTGAAGTAGGTCGGCAGGGTCGTCAACTGTTTTTT	CSVEVGRQGRQLFF
-	TRBV28	TRBJ2-3	TRBD1	TGTGCCAGCGGCCCCGGGACAGGGGGCACAGATACGCAGTATTTT	CASGPGTGGTDTQYF
-	TRBV4-3	TRBJ1-2	TRBD1	TGCGCCAGCAGCCAAACCCCGGGGGACAGGGGGACCTATGGCTACACCTTC	CASSQTPGDRGTYGYTF
-	TRBV7-2	TRBJ2-3	TRBD2	TGTGCCAGCCAAGGAGGAGCGGGGAGAAATACGCAGTATTTT	CASQGGAGRNTQYF
few	TRBV6-6	TRBJ1-2	-	TGTGCCAGCAGTTACTCTGCCAGCACCTATGGCTACACCTTC	CASSYSASTYGYTF
once	TRBV7-2	TRBJ2-7	TRBD2	TGTGCCAGCAGCTCCCGGTGGGGGGGGTACGAGCAGTACTTC	CASSSRWGGYEQYF
-	TRBV5-1	TRBJ2-7	-	TGCGCCAGCACCCATCCGGACAGACCCTACGAGCAGTACTTC	CASTHPDRPYEQYF
-	TRBV29-1	TRBJ1-1	TRBD1	TGCAGCGTTGGTAGGCAGGGGGACACTGAAGCTTTCTTT	CSVGRQGDTEAFF
-	TRBV11-3	TRBJ2-1	-	TGTGCCAGCAGCCCCGATTTGGGGTCCTACAATGAGCAGTTCTTC	CASSPDLGSYNEQFF
-	TRBV27	TRBJ2-5	-	TGTGCCAGCAATGGGGGGAGAGAGACCCAGTACTTC	CASNGGRETQYF
-	TRBV2	TRBJ2-5	TRBD2	TGTGCCAGCAAGCCGACTAGCGGGAGTCCGCAAGAGACCCAGTACTTC	CASKPTSGSPQETQYF
-	TRBV6-4	TRBJ2-1	-	TGTGCCAGCAGCGCTTTCGGGGGCACGGGCTCCTACAATGAGCAGTTCTTC	CASSAFGGTGSYNEQFF
-	TRBV6-1	TRBJ2-1	TRBD1	TGTGCCAGCAGTGAAGCCCCCGAGACAGGGGGCAAAAATGAGCAGTTCTTC	CASSEAPETGGKNEQFF
once	TRBV29-1	TRBJ2-5	TRBD2	TGCAGCGTTGCAGGACTAGCGGGAGGGCCTGGGGAGACCCAGTACTTC	CSVAGLAGGPGETQYF
-	TRBV6-1	TRBJ2-1	-	TGTGCCAGCAGTGAAGACGACAGAAGGTTATGGTTAAGCTCCTACAATGAGCAGTTCTTC	CASSEDDRRLWLSSYNEQFF
-	TRBV15	TRBJ1-4	-	TGTGCCACCAGCAGAGTACCCGCAACTAATGAAAAACTGTTTTTT	CATSRVPATNEKLFF
-	TRBV28	TRBJ2-7	TRBD1	TGTGCCAGCAGTTTCTACGGACAGGGAACCTACGAGCAGTACTTC	CASSFYGQGTYEQYF
once	TRBV7-6	TRBJ2-5	TRBD2	TGTGCCAGCAGCTTAGAACGGGAGGTGTATGAGACCCAGTACTTC	CASSLEREVYETQYF
-	TRBV29-1	TRBJ2-2	TRBD1	TGCAGCGTTGGATCAAGGGGGCAGGTCACCGGGGAGCTGTTTTTT	CSVGSRGQVTGELFF
once	TRBV20-1	TRBJ2-7	-	TGCAGTGCCCAGACGACCTACGAGCAGTACTTC	CSAQTTYEQYF
-	TRBV30	TRBJ1-6	-	TGTGCCTGGAGTGAGGGGGGTTTTGGAAATTCACCCCTCCACTTT	CAWSEGGFGNSPLHF
-	TRBV19	TRBJ1-5	-	TGTGCCAGTAGTATTTGGCGGAGGGTTTTGTGGCCCCAGCATTTT	CASSIWRRVLWPQHF
once	TRBV27	TRBJ1-1	-	TGTGCCAGCAGTTTAGGGGAGTACCGAAACACTGAAGCTTTCTTT	CASSLGEYRNTEAFF
-	TRBV6-5	TRBJ1-3	-	TGTGCCAGCAGTACACGGAGCTCTGGAAACACCATATATTTT	CASSTRSSGNTIYF
once	TRBV19	TRBJ1-5	-	TGTGCCAGTAGTCTAATAGCGGGAGGGCAGCCCCAGCATTTT	CASSLIAGGQPQHF